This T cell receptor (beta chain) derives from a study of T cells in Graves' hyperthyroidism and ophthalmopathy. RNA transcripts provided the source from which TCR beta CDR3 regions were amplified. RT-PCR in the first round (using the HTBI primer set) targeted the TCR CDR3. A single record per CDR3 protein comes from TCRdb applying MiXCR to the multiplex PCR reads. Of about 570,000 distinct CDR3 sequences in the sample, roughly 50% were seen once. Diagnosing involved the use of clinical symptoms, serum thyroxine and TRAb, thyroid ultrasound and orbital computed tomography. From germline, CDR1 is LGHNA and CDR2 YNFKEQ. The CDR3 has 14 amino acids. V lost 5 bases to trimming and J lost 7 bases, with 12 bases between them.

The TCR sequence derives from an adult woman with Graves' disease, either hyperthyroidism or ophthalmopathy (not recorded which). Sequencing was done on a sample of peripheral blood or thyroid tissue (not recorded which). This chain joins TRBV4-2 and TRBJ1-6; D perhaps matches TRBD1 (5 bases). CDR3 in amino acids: CASSLGLTNSPLHF. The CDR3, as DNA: TGTGCCAGCAGCTTGGGACTTACCAATTCACCCCTCCACTTT.